The 3 T cell receptor beta chains in this list originate from one sample, sequenced in a study of cytomegalovirus exposure and HLA in healthy donors. The primer mix had 60 Vbeta and 13 Jbeta primers. Method: immunoSEQ multiplex PCR; TCRdb's copy keeps in-frame clones and lacks some. The repertoire has fewer than 120,000 clones, about 80% of them found once; the top ten carry around 15%. The specimen was PBMCs. The receptors were sampled from a man in his thirties or forties in good health and CMV-seropositive.

The V and J genes are TRBV10-3 and TRBJ2-5; 9 positions agree with TRBD1. The CDR3 is made up of 14 amino acids. V trimming: 6 bases; J trimming: 1 base; junction bases outside the gene matches: 3. The germline gives CDR1 ENHRY, CDR2 SYGVKD. The CDR3 DNA follows: TGTGCCATCAGCCGGGACAGGGCCCAAGAGACCCAGTACTTC. As protein: CAISRDRAQETQYF.

This clone was counted a single time. The V gene is TRBV18, the J gene TRBJ1-3; D might be TRBD1 (6 bases). Between the trimmed V and J ends, which lost 8 bases and 6 bases, there was a span of 20 bases. The CDR3 extends over 15 amino acids. The germline gives CDR1 KGHSH, CDR2 LQKENI. The chain's CDR3 is CASTGTSPATNTIYF. The CDR3 DNA is TGTGCCAGCACAGGGACGTCCCCAGCAACAAACACCATATATTTT.

This chain links TRBV11-2 with TRBJ1-1, with D tentatively TRBD1 (6 bases). Germline V gene data show CDR1 as SGHAT and CDR2 as FQNNGV. The length of the CDR3 is 15 residues. Trimming pared 3 bases from V and 1 base from J, leaving 12 bases between. This CDR3 is CASSFRQVGNTEAFF. In DNA form, the CDR3 reads TGTGCCAGCAGCTTTAGACAGGTGGGGAACACTGAAGCTTTCTTT.